This TCR beta chain is drawn from a study of shared clonotypes between healthy human individuals. Study observations and caveats: Non-shared clonotypes showed lower generation probabilities than clonotypes common to all four donors.

As to this clone: Its specificity is unknown.

This CDR3 contains 13 residues. Measured with immunoSEQ multiplex PCR; TCRdb has only the in-frame clones, and not every one. Of about 2.2 million clones in the sample, just under 95% were seen once. Naive CD8 cells were CD45RO-negative, positively selected for CCR7, excluding terminally differentiated effector memory CD45RA+ cells. The receptor was isolated from a young man in good health. Some clones in this sample may be carry-over from other donors' samples. This chain links TRBV21-1 with TRBJ2-1; the table's D call, TRBD2, has no DNA check behind it. TRBV21-1 is termed a pseudogene. Sequencing was performed on naive CD8+ T cells from PBMCs. The CDR3 coding sequence is TGTGCCAGAATGAATTCGGGGGACAATGAGCAGTTCTTC. It encodes CARMNSGDNEQFF.